Each of the 23 T cell receptor beta chains below was sequenced from the same sample in a study of T cells in Graves' hyperthyroidism and ophthalmopathy. Amplified TCR beta CDR3 regions came from RNA transcripts. A first-round RT-PCR of the TCR CDR3 used the HTBI primer set. TCRdb independently ran MiXCR on the multiplex PCR reads; one entry per CDR3 protein. This sample yields more than 450,000 distinct CDR3 sequences, of which about 20% are seen a single time; over 45% belongs to the top ten. The sample comprised blood. These receptors originate from a man between 40 and 49 years old with Graves' ophthalmopathy.

The V call is TRBV20-1, the J call TRBJ2-7; 12 positions match TRBD1. The germline gives CDR1 DFQATT, CDR2 SNEGSKA (reference sequence). V trimming: 3 bases; J trimming: 5 bases; junction bases outside the gene matches: 8. The CDR3 is 15 residues long. The DNA of the CDR3 is TGCAGTGCTAGCGGGTGGGGACAGGGGGCGGACGAGCAGTACTTC. It codes for CSASGWGQGADEQYF.

This clonotype was recorded many times. This sequence joins TRBV2 and TRBJ2-5; unclear D gene. CDR3 size: 14 residues. Germline-derived CDR1 and CDR2 are SNHLY and FYNNEI. Deletions cut 1 base from V and 2 bases from J, with 8 bases between. CDR3 DNA sequence: TGTGCCAGCAGTGAAGGCACAGCTCAAGAGACCCAGTACTTC. The encoded protein is CASSEGTAQETQYF. The complete variable domain, with remaining parts taken from reference TRBV2 and TRBJ2-5, reads EPEVTQTPSHQVTQMGQEVILRCVPISNHLYFYWYRQILGQKVEFLVSFYNNEISEKSEIFDDQFSVERPDGSNFTLKIRSTKLEDSAMYFCASSEGTAQETQYFGPGTRLLVL.

This chain uses TRBV5-1 with TRBJ1-2; 8 bases line up with TRBD1. The CDR3 is made up of 17 amino acids. V gave up 0 bases and J gave up 3 bases; unmatched junction bases: 10. CDR1 and CDR2 (germline): SGHRS, YFSETQ. The CDR3 DNA reads TGCGCCAGCAGCTTGGGGAGGGGACAGGATTTCGACTATGGCTACACCTTC. Translating gives CASSLGRGQDFDYGYTF.

This clonotype has just a few counts. This chain joins TRBV6-5 and TRBJ1-2; no clear D gene. The CDR3 spans 15 residues. Trimming cost V 2 bases and J 6 bases, with 16 bases left between them. Germline CDR1 and CDR2: MNHEY and SVGAGI. This CDR3 reads CASSYGPLSEDGYTF. CDR3 coding DNA: TGTGCCAGCAGTTACGGGCCACTCTCAGAGGATGGCTACACCTTC.

This clonotype was found many times. The chain has TRBV2 and TRBJ2-1; 7 bases match TRBD1. The CDR3 runs to 16 residues. Germline V gene sequence: CDR1 SNHLY, CDR2 FYNNEI. The J segment lost 7 bases and the V segment lost 6 bases, leaving 15 bases of the junction unmatched. CDR3 DNA: TGTGCCAGCAGCGGAGTATTAGGGGGCGCCTTGAATGAGCAGTTCTTC. This sequence encodes CASSGVLGGALNEQFF.

This clonotype was seen a handful of times. J is TRBJ1-1 and V is TRBV29-1; 11 bases match TRBD1. Germline assignment: CDR1 SQVTM and CDR2 ANQGSEA. This CDR3 is built from 14 residues. J was trimmed by 0 bases and V by 8 bases; bases with no gene match: 5. CDR3 residues: CSTDRGLMNTEAFF. In DNA, the CDR3 is TGCAGCACGGACAGGGGGCTCATGAACACTGAAGCTTTCTTT.

This clonotype was seen a few times. J is TRBJ1-4 and V is TRBV12-3 or TRBV12-4; 7 nucleotides align to TRBD1. V shed 5 bases and J 4 bases; nucleotides not matched to a gene: 4. The CDR3 is 14 residues long. CDR3 sequence: CASSHRDSNEKLFF. The CDR3 nucleotides read TGTGCCAGCAGTCACCGGGACAGTAATGAAAAACTGTTTTTT.

This clonotype appeared many times. This sequence joins TRBV5-1 and TRBJ2-7; 11 nucleotides match TRBD2. This CDR3 has 14 amino acids. Looked up from germline, CDR1 is SGHRS and CDR2 is YFSETQ. V gave up 4 bases and J gave up 4 bases; unmatched junction bases: 4. The CDR3, as DNA: TGCGCCAGCAGCCCCTCTAGCGGGGGGTACGAGCAGTACTTC. Its protein product is CASSPSSGGYEQYF.

This clonotype occurred a few times. This chain connects TRBV7-2 to TRBJ2-7; the D gene is possibly TRBD2 (5 bases). CDR1 and CDR2 (germline): SGHTA, FQGNSA. The V end was cut by 1 base, the J end by 5 bases, with 12 bases between. The CDR3 is made up of 14 amino acids. CDR3 coding DNA: TGTGCCAGCAGCTTAGGTGGAGGCTACAACGAGCAGTACTTC. Translation gives CASSLGGGYNEQYF. Based on the CDR3 plus reference TRBV7-2 and TRBJ2-7, the full variable domain is GAGVSQSPSNKVTEKGKDVELRCDPISGHTALYWYRQSLGQGLEFLIYFQGNSAPDKSGLPSDRFSAERTGGSVSTLTIQRTQQEDSAVYLCASSLGGGYNEQYFGPGTRLTVT.

In this sample, this clonotype turned up a few times. CDR3 bases: TGTGCCAGTAGTGCCAATCTGGGTTCCTACAATGAGCAGTTCTTC. As protein: CASSANLGSYNEQFF. The chain is built from TRBV19 and TRBJ2-1; no firm D call. Trimming left V 5 bases short and J 1 base short, with 12 bases between. The CDR3 loop spans 15 amino acids. The germline V gene encodes CDR1 LNHDA and CDR2 SQIVND (reference sequence).

This clonotype came up a few times. The gene calls are TRBV20-1 and TRBJ2-7; 12 positions agree with TRBD2. There are 17 residues in the CDR3. The J segment lost 3 bases and the V segment lost 1 base, leaving 10 bases of the junction unmatched. Germline lookup yields CDR1 DFQATT and CDR2 SNEGSKA (reference sequence). CDR3 residues: CSARVIPLAGGLYEQYF. Here the CDR3 DNA reads TGCAGTGCTAGAGTCATCCCACTAGCGGGAGGCCTCTACGAGCAGTACTTC.

The V gene is TRBV19, the J gene TRBJ2-3; tentative D call: TRBD1 (5 bases). V was cut by 7 bases and J by 4 bases, with 18 bases left in between. The germline V gene has CDR1 LNHDA and CDR2 SQIVND (reference sequence). The CDR3 runs to 15 residues. For the CDR3, the DNA is TGTGCCAGTAATGAAATCGACAGCTCTTCAGATACGCAGTATTTT. Its translation: CASNEIDSSSDTQYF.

The CDR3 spells CSVQGVATGELFF. The CDR3 DNA is TGCAGCGTCCAAGGGGTGGCCACCGGGGAGCTGTTTTTT. V is TRBV29-1 and J is TRBJ2-2, with D possibly being TRBD1 (5 bases). CDR1 and CDR2 (germline): SQVTM, ANQGSEA. Trimming took off 6 bases at V and 4 bases at J, with 12 bases between the two ends. This CDR3 is 13 amino acids long.

The chain recombines TRBV5-4 with TRBJ2-1, with TRBD1 matching 7 bases. There are 15 residues in the CDR3. From germline, CDR1 is SGHNT and CDR2 YYREEE (reference sequence). The V and J ends lost 3 bases and 7 bases, in that order; junction bases with no gene match: 10. CDR3 protein: CASSSGTALLNEQFF. Here the CDR3 DNA reads TGTGCCAGCAGCTCCGGGACAGCTTTACTAAATGAGCAGTTCTTC.

The rearrangement links TRBV7-9 to TRBJ2-1, with 12 bases identical to TRBD2. CDR1 is SEHNR, CDR2 FQNEAQ, per germline (reference sequence). After removal of 5 bases from V and 7 bases from J, the junction contained 6 bases not matched to a gene. The CDR3 is 15 residues long. CDR3 DNA sequence: TGTGCCAGCAGCCATTCTAGCGGGAGGGTAAATGAGCAGTTCTTC. Amino acid sequence: CASSHSSGRVNEQFF.

Only a few counts were recorded for this clonotype. The genes are TRBV18 and TRBJ2-5; D unclear. The germline V gene has CDR1 KGHSH and CDR2 LQKENI. Trimming left V 5 bases short and J 2 bases short, with 9 bases between. The length of the CDR3 is 13 residues. CDR3 region: CASSVQRQETQYF. DNA for the CDR3: TGTGCCAGCTCAGTTCAGCGACAAGAGACCCAGTACTTC.

In this sample, this clonotype turned up a few times. The V call is TRBV28, the J call TRBJ1-2; 8 bases match TRBD1. V shed 8 bases and J 2 bases; nucleotides not matched to a gene: 7. Germline V gene data show CDR1 as MDHEN and CDR2 as SYDVKM. The CDR3 length is 14 residues. The CDR3: CASDGTGFNYGYTF. Written as DNA, the CDR3 is TGTGCCAGCGACGGGACAGGTTTCAACTATGGCTACACCTTC.

This clonotype has only a few counts. V usage is TRBV11-2 and J usage is TRBJ2-5, with a possible D match to TRBD2 (7 bases). This CDR3 is 11 amino acids long. V was shortened by 8 bases and J by 13 bases, with 17 bases between the two germline ends. The germline CDR1 and CDR2 sequences are SGHAT and FQNNGV. CDR3 protein: CASGGGYSRYF. In nucleotides, the CDR3 is TGTGCCAGCGGGGGGGGCTATTCCCGGTACTTC.

This chain uses TRBV5-1 with TRBJ2-3, with 10 bases matching TRBD2. This CDR3 spans 15 amino acids. V was pared by 2 bases and J by 6 bases, with 6 bases of the junction left unmatched. Germline V gene lookup returns CDR1 SGHRS and CDR2 YFSETQ. The CDR3 DNA follows: TGCGCCAGCAGCTTAGAGCGGGGGGGCGTGGATACGCAGTATTTT. It translates to CASSLERGGVDTQYF.

V and J are TRBV18 and TRBJ2-1; D may be TRBD1 (6 bases). The CDR3 length is 14 residues. Per the germline V gene, CDR1 is KGHSH and CDR2 is LQKENI. The V end lost 1 base, the J end lost 10 bases, and 14 bases lay between the germline ends. The CDR3 coding sequence is TGTGCCAGCTCACCACTTCCAGGGGTGAGGGAGCAGTTCTTC. Residues: CASSPLPGVREQFF.

V gene TRBV13 combines with J gene TRBJ2-1, with D uncertain. The V end was cut by 4 bases, the J end by 4 bases, with 20 bases between. Germline CDR1 and CDR2: PRHDT and FYEKMQ (reference sequence). This CDR3 has 17 amino acids. The CDR3: CASSSPPAALGYNEQFF. CDR3 in DNA: TGTGCCAGCAGCTCCCCCCCCGCGGCCCTAGGGTACAATGAGCAGTTCTTC.

This chain links TRBV5-1 with TRBJ2-7; TRBD2 matches 7 bases. The CDR3 length is 16 residues. Germline V gene sequence: CDR1 SGHRS, CDR2 YFSETQ. The ends lost 4 bases at V and 2 bases at J; junction bases unmatched: 12. The CDR3 sequence: CASSTAGSGYPYEQYF. Here the CDR3 DNA reads TGCGCCAGCAGCACAGCGGGTAGCGGGTACCCCTACGAGCAGTACTTC.

This clonotype was picked up a small number of times. V and J are TRBV7-6 and TRBJ2-7, with a tentative D call TRBD2 (5 bases). V was cut by 1 base and J by 2 bases, with 12 bases left in between. Germline CDR1 and CDR2: SGHVS and FNYEAQ. There are 15 residues in the CDR3. The CDR3 sequence: CASSLGFGVAYEQYF. The CDR3 bases are TGTGCCAGCAGCTTAGGATTCGGGGTCGCCTACGAGCAGTACTTC.